This is a list of T cell receptor beta chains from one sample in a study of T cells in Graves' hyperthyroidism and ophthalmopathy. A single record per CDR3 protein comes from TCRdb applying MiXCR to the multiplex PCR reads. The sample shows fewer than 750,000 distinct CDR3 sequences, more than 12% of them seen only once. The sample consisted of blood. These receptors all come from a woman aged 45-65 years with Graves' ophthalmopathy. The conserved cysteine and the conserved F or W are not part of the CDR3 here. Each record gives: J gene, V gene, CDR3 protein.

J: TRBJ2-5
V: TRBV19
CDR3: ASSNGGRKKETQY

J: TRBJ2-1
V: TRBV20-1
CDR3: SAGLSASGSWSEQF

J: TRBJ2-6
V: TRBV7-9
CDR3: ASSWTGVPGANVLT

J: TRBJ2-5
V: TRBV7-3
CDR3: ASSPDGWGETQY

J: TRBJ2-3
V: TRBV15
CDR3: ATSRVDTQY

J: TRBJ2-3
V: TRBV14
CDR3: ASSRNRADTQY

J: TRBJ2-7
V: TRBV20-1
CDR3: SALRLAGDTYEQY

J: TRBJ2-1
V: TRBV4-2
CDR3: ASSQGGRTRHEQF

J: TRBJ2-7
V: TRBV10-3
CDR3: AWGQSYEQY

J: TRBJ1-1
V: TRBV5-1
CDR3: ASSLEGGAGAF

J: TRBJ2-3
V: TRBV6-1
CDR3: ASSWSGSTDTQY

J: TRBJ2-2
V: TRBV15
CDR3: ATSVWAGANTGELF

J: TRBJ2-3
V: TRBV28
CDR3: ASSLVLETDSTDTQY

J: TRBJ1-1
V: TRBV7-9
CDR3: ASSLTGTADTEAF

J: TRBJ1-5
V: TRBV6-1
CDR3: ASSTPHGPINNQPQH

J: TRBJ2-1
V: TRBV24-1
CDR3: ATSGSYNEQF

J: TRBJ2-5
V: TRBV12-3/TRBV12-4
CDR3: ASSLTSGYQETQY

J: TRBJ2-3
V: TRBV2
CDR3: ASSDPSGGTDTQY

J: TRBJ1-3
V: TRBV9
CDR3: ASSVDRNSGNTIY

J: TRBJ2-4
V: TRBV27
CDR3: ASRARQGMFQY

J: TRBJ2-1
V: TRBV28
CDR3: ASSVRLAGVSNNEQF

J: TRBJ2-7
V: TRBV9
CDR3: ASSVEDRPSYEQY

J: TRBJ2-7
V: TRBV20-1
CDR3: SAEGSGAYEQY

J: TRBJ2-2
V: TRBV10-3
CDR3: AISGIRSAGELF

J: TRBJ2-2
V: TRBV19
CDR3: ASTLAGNTGELF

J: TRBJ2-1
V: TRBV4-3
CDR3: ASSHLRDRSYNEQF

J: TRBJ2-7
V: TRBV6-1
CDR3: ASSSGGISYEQY

J: TRBJ2-3
V: TRBV19
CDR3: ASSITGTDTQY

J: TRBJ2-5
V: TRBV7-2
CDR3: ASSRESTGFGETQY

J: TRBJ2-7
V: TRBV3-1
CDR3: ASSSSGIRGEQY